The clone carrying this T cell receptor (beta chain) was observed once. Its antigen is undetermined. Libraries were prepared by immunoSEQ multiplex PCR; TCRdb keeps only in-frame clonotypes and omits some of them. The sample has 250,000 to 400,000 clones, around 87% seen once. The V gene end was trimmed by 3 bases and the J gene end by 2 bases; junction bases not matched to a gene: 3. CDR1 and CDR2 (germline): KGHSH, LQKENI. This CDR3 has 15 amino acids. The data derive from a study of cytomegalovirus exposure and HLA in healthy donors. Overall study context: The approximately 120 validation repertoires matched the roughly 630 first-cohort repertoires in platform, a later analysis reported.

Study-level results: Associated with cytomegalovirus, according to the listing, were about 160 TCR beta chains. It was confirmed in vitro that a few of the CMV-associated chains were specific for CMV antigens. Generally TCR sequences proved uncommon, though certain public TCRs appeared in numerous donors.

The sequence derives from a woman in her twenties or thirties in good health and CMV-seropositive. The V call is TRBV18, the J call TRBJ2-1; 8 bases agree with TRBD1. Specimen: PBMCs. Here the CDR3 reads CASSPGQVTYNEQFF. The CDR3 DNA sequence: TGTGCCAGCTCACCGGGACAGGTCACCTACAATGAGCAGTTCTTC.